This paragraph reports one T cell receptor beta chain. Its antigen is as yet unknown. The data were obtained in a study of cytomegalovirus exposure and HLA in healthy donors. Study observations and caveats: Diagnosis of cytomegalovirus status made by the classifier reportedly showed high specificity and sensitivity.

PCR used 60 Vbeta primers and 13 Jbeta primers. Profiled with immunoSEQ multiplex PCR; TCRdb holds only in-frame clones, not every one. The data contain fewer than 300,000 clones, around 86% of them singletons. Germline trimming cut 2 bases from V and 2 bases from J; bases unmatched to any gene: 3. This CDR3 is 14 amino acids long. Germline CDR1 and CDR2: SNHLY and FYNNEI. The V and J genes are TRBV2 and TRBJ2-7, with 7 nucleotides matching TRBD1. Sequencing was carried out using PBMCs. This receptor was obtained from a man aged 40-55 years in good health and CMV-seropositive. CDR3: CASSERDSTYEQYF. The CDR3 DNA reads TGTGCCAGCAGTGAAAGGGACAGCACCTACGAGCAGTACTTC. Drawing the rest from reference TRBV2 and TRBJ2-7, the complete variable domain is EPEVTQTPSHQVTQMGQEVILRCVPISNHLYFYWYRQILGQKVEFLVSFYNNEISEKSEIFDDQFSVERPDGSNFTLKIRSTKLEDSAMYFCASSERDSTYEQYFGPGTRLTVT.